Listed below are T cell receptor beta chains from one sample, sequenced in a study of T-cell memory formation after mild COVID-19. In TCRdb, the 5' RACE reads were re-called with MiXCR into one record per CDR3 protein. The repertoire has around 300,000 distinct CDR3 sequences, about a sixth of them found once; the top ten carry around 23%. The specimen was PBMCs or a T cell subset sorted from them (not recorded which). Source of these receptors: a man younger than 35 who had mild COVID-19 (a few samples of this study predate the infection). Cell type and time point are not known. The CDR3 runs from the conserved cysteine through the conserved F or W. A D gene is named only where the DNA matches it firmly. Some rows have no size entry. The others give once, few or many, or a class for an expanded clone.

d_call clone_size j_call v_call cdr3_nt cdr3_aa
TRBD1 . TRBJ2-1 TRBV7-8 TGTGCCAGCAGCCCGGGACAGGCTCACAATGAGCAGTTCTTC CASSPGQAHNEQFF
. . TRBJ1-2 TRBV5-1 TGCGCCAGCAGTCCTCTTAAGCCCGGCTACACCTTC CASSPLKPGYTF
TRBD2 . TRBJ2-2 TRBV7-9 TGTGCCAGCACGGGGGGGTCGAACACCGGGGAGCTGTTTTTT CASTGGSNTGELFF
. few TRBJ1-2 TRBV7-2 TGTGCCAGCAGTTCCTATACGGGTGAACTCTATGGCTACACCTTC CASSSYTGELYGYTF
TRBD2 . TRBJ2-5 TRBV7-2 TGTGCCAGCAGCTTTAGCGGGGGCCCCCCGGAGACCCAGTACTTC CASSFSGGPPETQYF
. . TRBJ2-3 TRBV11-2 TGTGCCAGCAGGGGGCCGCCTGGGCCCGCAGATACGCAGTATTTT CASRGPPGPADTQYF
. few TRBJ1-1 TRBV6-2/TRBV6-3 TGTGCCAGCAGTAGCGTTCCAGGGCTGAGCACTGAAGCTTTCTTT CASSSVPGLSTEAFF
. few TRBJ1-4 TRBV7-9 TGTGCCAGCAGCTTAGGAGTGTTAGGTGAAAAACTGTTTTTT CASSLGVLGEKLFF
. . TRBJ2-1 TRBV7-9 TGTGCCAGCAGCTCCCCCGGGCCGCTAGATGAGCAGTTCTTC CASSSPGPLDEQFF
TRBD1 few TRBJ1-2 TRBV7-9 TGTGCCAGCAGCCCACCCCCAAGGGGACAGGGGTTCGGGCGTGGCTACACCTTC CASSPPPRGQGFGRGYTF
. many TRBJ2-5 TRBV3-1 TGTGCCAGCAGCCTCGATGGTAGGAGGGAGACCCAGTACTTC CASSLDGRRETQYF
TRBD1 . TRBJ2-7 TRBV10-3 TGTGCCATCAGTGAGCTGCAGGGGGTCGGCTACGAGCAGTACTTC CAISELQGVGYEQYF
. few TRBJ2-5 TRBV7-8 TGTGCCAGCACCCTAGGGGGTGGGGGTGGAGAGACCCAGTACTTC CASTLGGGGGETQYF
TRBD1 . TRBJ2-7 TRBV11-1 TGTGCCAGCAGGCGGTCGGACAGGGGCCTCTACGAGCAGTACTTC CASRRSDRGLYEQYF
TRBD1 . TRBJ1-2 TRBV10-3 TGTGCCATCAGTACAGGGGGAATCTATGGCTACACCTTC CAISTGGIYGYTF
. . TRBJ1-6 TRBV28 TGTGCCGAGGGTTCCGTGAATTCACCCCTCCACTTT CAEGSVNSPLHF
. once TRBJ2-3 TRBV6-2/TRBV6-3 TGTGCCAGCAAGGACACCACAGATACGCAGTATTTT CASKDTTDTQYF
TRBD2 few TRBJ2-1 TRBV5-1 TGCGCCAGCAGCTTGGGGAGCGGGGACAATGAGCAGTTCTTC CASSLGSGDNEQFF
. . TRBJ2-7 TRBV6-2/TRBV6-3 TGTGCCAGCAGGCACGCTTCCTACGAGCAGTACTTC CASRHASYEQYF
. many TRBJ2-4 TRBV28 TGTGCCAGCAGACCCCACGCGGTACCTGGAAACATTCAGTACTTC CASRPHAVPGNIQYF
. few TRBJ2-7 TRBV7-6 TGTGCCAGCAGCCGGACAGAGGCCTACGAGCAGTACTTC CASSRTEAYEQYF
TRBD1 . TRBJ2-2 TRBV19 TGTGCCAGTAGCACGGACAGGGGGCTTTACAGGGAGCTGTTTTTT CASSTDRGLYRELFF
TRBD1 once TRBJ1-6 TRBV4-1 TGCGCCAGCAGCCAAGATCCCCGCTCGGGACAGGGGATGTACTTT CASSQDPRSGQGMYF
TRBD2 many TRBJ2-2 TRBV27 TGTGCCAGCAGTTTAGCGGGGGGCTTGAACACCGGGGAGCTGTTTTTT CASSLAGGLNTGELFF
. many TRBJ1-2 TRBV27 TGTGCCAGCAGTTTATCTGACGGCTATGGCTACACCTTC CASSLSDGYGYTF
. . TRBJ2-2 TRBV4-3 TGCGCCAGCAGCCAACCCTCCCAGCGGAGAGGGGAGCTGTTTTTT CASSQPSQRRGELFF
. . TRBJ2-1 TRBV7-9 TGTGCCAGCAGCCGCAGGCGATACAATGAGCAGTTCTTC CASSRRRYNEQFF
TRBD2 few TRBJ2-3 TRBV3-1 TGTGCCAGACCAGCGGGGGGAGCAGATACGCAGTATTTT CARPAGGADTQYF
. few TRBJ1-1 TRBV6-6 TGTGCCAGCAGTTACACGGGGTACACTGAAGCTTTCTTT CASSYTGYTEAFF
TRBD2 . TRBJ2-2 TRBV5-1 TGCGCCAGCAGCTTGGTTAGCGGGGGGGCCGCAACTGCCGGGGAGCTGTTTTTT CASSLVSGGAATAGELFF
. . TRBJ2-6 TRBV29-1 TGCAGCGTGGGTTTCTCTGGGGCCAACGTCCTGACTTTC CSVGFSGANVLTF
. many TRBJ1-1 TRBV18 TGTGCCAGCTCCTCCCAGGGACTGAACACTGAAGCTTTCTTT CASSSQGLNTEAFF
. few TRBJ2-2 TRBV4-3 TGCGCCAGCAGCCCGGGCAGGGTGAGCGGGGAGCTGTTTTTT CASSPGRVSGELFF
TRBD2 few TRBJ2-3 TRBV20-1 TGCAGTGCTGGAACGACTAGCGGGGGGGTTAGGCAGTATTTT CSAGTTSGGVRQYF
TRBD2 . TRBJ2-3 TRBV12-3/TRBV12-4 TGTGCCAGCAGTCAGACTAGCGGCTCCCGGGATACGCAGTATTTT CASSQTSGSRDTQYF
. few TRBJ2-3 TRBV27 TGTGCCAGCAGCCATAAAGGCGGGGGCATAGATACGCAGTATTTT CASSHKGGGIDTQYF